This section outlines one T cell receptor (beta chain) sequence together with its context. The data were taken from a study of blood T cell repertoires in COVID-19. As processed by the authors: Cell counts per sample came from amplifying reference gene primers. Using immunoSEQ multiplex PCR, the repertoire was profiled, and TCRdb retains in-frame clones only, with some absent. That table furnishes V, J and clone size, whereas the DNA furnished D and trimming. The sample holds some 150,000 clones, around nine tenths seen once. The CDR3 sequence is 15 residues long. Germline values: CDR1 LNHDA, CDR2 SQIVND (reference sequence). Trimming took off 5 bases at V and 2 bases at J, with 14 bases between the two ends.

This clonotype was sampled from a man between 70 and 80 years old with acute or convalescent COVID-19. The J gene is TRBJ2-3, the V gene TRBV19, with D tentatively TRBD2 (6 bases). Sequencing used peripheral blood. CDR3 sequence reads: CASSLDWEDTDTQYF. As DNA, the CDR3 is TGTGCCAGTAGTCTCGACTGGGAGGACACAGATACGCAGTATTTT.